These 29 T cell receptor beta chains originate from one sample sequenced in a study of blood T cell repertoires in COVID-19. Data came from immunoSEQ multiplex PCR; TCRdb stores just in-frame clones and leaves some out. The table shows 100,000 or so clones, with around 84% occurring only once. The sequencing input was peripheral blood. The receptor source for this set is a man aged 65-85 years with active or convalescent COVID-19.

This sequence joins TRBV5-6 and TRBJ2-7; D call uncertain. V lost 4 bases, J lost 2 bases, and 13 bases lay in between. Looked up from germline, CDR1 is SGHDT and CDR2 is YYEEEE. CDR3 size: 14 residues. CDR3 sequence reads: CASSVLDTTYEQYF. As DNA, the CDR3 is TGTGCCAGCAGCGTCCTAGATACCACCTACGAGCAGTACTTC.

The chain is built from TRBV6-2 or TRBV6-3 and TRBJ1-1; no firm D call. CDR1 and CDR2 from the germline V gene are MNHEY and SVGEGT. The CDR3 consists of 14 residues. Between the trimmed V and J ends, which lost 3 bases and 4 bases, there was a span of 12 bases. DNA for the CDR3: TGTGCCAGCAGTTATACGAGGGAAGGCACTGAAGCTTTCTTT. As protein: CASSYTREGTEAFF.

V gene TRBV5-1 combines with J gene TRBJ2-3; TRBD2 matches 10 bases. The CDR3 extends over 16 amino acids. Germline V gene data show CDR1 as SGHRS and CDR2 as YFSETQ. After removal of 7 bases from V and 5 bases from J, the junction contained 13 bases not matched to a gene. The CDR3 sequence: CASRYRTSGSRDTQYF. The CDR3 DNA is TGCGCCAGCCGATACCGGACTAGCGGCTCACGAGATACGCAGTATTTT.

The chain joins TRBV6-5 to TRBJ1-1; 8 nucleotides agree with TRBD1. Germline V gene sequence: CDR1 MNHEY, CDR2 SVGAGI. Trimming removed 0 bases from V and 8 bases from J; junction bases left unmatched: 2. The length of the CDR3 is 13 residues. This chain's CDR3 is CASSYSRTGEAFF. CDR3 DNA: TGTGCCAGCAGTTACTCGAGGACAGGGGAAGCTTTCTTT.

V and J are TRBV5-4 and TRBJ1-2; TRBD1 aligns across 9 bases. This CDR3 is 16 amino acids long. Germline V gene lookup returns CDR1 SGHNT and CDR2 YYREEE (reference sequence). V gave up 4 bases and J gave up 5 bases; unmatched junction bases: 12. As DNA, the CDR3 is TGTGCCAGCAGCCTACGACAGGGGGTGGGGCCTTATGGCTACACCTTC. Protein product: CASSLRQGVGPYGYTF. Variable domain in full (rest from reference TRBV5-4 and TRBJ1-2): ETGVTQSPTHLIKTRGQQVTLRCSSQSGHNTVSWYQQALGQGPQFIFQYYREEENGRGNFPPRFSGLQFPNYSSELNVNALELDDSALYLCASSLRQGVGPYGYTFGSGTRLTVV.

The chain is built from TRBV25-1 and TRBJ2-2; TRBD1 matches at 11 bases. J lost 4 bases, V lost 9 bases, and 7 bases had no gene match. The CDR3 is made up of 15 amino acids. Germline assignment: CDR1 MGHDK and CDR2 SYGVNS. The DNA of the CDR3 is TGTGCCAGGGACAGGGGGCAGGTCAGCACCGGGGAGCTGTTTTTT. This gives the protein CARDRGQVSTGELFF. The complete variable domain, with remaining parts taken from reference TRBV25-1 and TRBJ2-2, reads EADIYQTPRYLVIGTGKKITLECSQTMGHDKMYWYQQDPGMELHLIHYSYGVNSTEKGDLSSESTVSRIRTEHFPLTLESARPSHTSQYLCARDRGQVSTGELFFGEGSRLTVL.

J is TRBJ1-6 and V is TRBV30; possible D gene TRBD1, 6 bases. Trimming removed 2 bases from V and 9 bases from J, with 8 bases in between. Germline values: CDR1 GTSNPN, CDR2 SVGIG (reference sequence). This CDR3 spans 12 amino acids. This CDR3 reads CAWSKDSSPLHF. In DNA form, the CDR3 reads TGTGCCTGGAGTAAGGACAGTTCACCCCTCCACTTT.

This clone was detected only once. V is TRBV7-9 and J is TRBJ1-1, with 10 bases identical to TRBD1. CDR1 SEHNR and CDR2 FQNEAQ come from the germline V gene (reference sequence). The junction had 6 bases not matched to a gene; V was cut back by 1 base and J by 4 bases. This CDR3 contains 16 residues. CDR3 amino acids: CASSLGAGTGATEAFF. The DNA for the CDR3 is TGTGCCAGCAGCTTAGGAGCCGGGACAGGGGCCACTGAAGCTTTCTTT.

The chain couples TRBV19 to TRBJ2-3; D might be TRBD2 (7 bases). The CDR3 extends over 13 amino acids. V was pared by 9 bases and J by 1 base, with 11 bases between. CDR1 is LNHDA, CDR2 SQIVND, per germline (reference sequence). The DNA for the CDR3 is TGTGCCAGCGGGGGGCGGGGCACAGATACGCAGTATTTT. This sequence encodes CASGGRGTDTQYF.

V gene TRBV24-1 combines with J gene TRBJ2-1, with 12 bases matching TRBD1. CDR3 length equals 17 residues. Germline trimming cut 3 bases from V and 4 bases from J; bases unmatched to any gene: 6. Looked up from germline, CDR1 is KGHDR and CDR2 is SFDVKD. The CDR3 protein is CATSDRGTGGSYNEQFF. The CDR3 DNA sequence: TGTGCCACCAGTGATCGAGGGACAGGGGGCTCTTACAATGAGCAGTTCTTC.

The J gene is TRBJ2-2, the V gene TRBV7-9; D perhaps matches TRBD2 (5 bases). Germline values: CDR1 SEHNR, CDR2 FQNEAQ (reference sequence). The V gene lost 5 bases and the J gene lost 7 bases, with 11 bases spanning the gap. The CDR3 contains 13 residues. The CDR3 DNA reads TGTGCCAGCAGCGTCGGAGGTGGCGGGGAGCTGTTTTTT. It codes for CASSVGGGGELFF.

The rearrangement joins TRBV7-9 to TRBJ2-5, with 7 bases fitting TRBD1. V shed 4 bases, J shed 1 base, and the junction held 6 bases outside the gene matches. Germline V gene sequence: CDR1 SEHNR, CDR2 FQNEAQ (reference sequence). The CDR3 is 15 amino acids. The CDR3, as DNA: TGTGCCAGCAGCTCCCAACAGGGGCCCCAAGAGACCCAGTACTTC. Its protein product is CASSSQQGPQETQYF.

The CDR3 DNA reads TGTGCCAGCAGCTTAAACCAGGACAGAAATCAGCCCCAGCATTTT. Residues: CASSLNQDRNQPQHF. The V and J genes are TRBV11-2 and TRBJ1-5, with D tentatively TRBD1 (6 bases). The length of the CDR3 is 15 residues. Germline assignment: CDR1 SGHAT and CDR2 FQNNGV. Trimming pared 2 bases from V and 4 bases from J, leaving 12 bases between.

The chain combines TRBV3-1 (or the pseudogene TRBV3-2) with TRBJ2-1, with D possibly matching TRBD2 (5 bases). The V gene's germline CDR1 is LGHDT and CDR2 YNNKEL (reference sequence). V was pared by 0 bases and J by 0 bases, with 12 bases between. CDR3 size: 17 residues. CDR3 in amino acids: CASSQEGRGSSYNEQFF. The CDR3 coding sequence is TGTGCCAGCAGCCAAGAGGGTCGGGGTAGCTCCTACAATGAGCAGTTCTTC.

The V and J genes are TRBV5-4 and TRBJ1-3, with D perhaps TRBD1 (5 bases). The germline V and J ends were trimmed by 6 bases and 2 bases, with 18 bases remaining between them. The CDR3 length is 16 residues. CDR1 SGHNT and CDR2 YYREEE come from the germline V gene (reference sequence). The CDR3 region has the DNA TGTGCCAGCACCCCTTCCCCTGGACAAACTGGAAACACCATATATTTT. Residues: CASTPSPGQTGNTIYF. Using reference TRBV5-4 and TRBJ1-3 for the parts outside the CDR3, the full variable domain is ETGVTQSPTHLIKTRGQQVTLRCSSQSGHNTVSWYQQALGQGPQFIFQYYREEENGRGNFPPRFSGLQFPNYSSELNVNALELDDSALYLCASTPSPGQTGNTIYFGEGSWLTVV.

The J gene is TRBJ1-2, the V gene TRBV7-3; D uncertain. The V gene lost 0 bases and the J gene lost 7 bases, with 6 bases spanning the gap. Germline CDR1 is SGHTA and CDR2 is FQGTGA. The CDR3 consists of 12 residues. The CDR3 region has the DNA TGTGCCAGCAGCTTAACCCGTTGTGGCTACACCTTC. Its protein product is CASSLTRCGYTF.

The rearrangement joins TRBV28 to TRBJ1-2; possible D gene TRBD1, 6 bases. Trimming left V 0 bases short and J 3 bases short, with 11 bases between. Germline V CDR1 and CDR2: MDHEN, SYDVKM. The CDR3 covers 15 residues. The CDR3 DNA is TGTGCCAGCAGTTTATGGGGGGCGTCCGACTATGGCTACACCTTC. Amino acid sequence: CASSLWGASDYGYTF.

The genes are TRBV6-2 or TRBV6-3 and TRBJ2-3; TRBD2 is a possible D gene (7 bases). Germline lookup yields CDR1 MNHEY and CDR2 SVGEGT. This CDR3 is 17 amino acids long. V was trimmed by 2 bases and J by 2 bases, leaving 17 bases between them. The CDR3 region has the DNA TGTGCCAGCAGTTACATCCGTGGAGCGGGACACACAGATACGCAGTATTTT. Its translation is CASSYIRGAGHTDTQYF.

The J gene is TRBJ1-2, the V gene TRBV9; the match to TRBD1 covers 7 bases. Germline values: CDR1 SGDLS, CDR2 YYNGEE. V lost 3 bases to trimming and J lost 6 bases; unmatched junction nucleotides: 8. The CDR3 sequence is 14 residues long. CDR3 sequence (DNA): TGTGCCAGCAGCGCCACTTTACAGGGGAATGGCTACACCTTC. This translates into CASSATLQGNGYTF.

The CDR3 region has the DNA TGTGCCAGCAGCCCCGGGACAGTGCAGCCCCAGCATTTT. It is translated as CASSPGTVQPQHF. This chain links TRBV12-3 or TRBV12-4 with TRBJ1-5, with 7 bases aligning to TRBD1. The CDR3 spans 13 residues. V shed 6 bases and J 7 bases; nucleotides not matched to a gene: 6.

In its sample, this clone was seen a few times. CDR3 sequence: CASRGQGMRYEQYF. In nucleotides, the CDR3 is TGTGCCAGCAGGGGACAGGGAATGCGGTACGAGCAGTACTTC. The chain links TRBV6-4 to TRBJ2-7; 9 bases are a match to TRBD1. V lost 6 bases and J lost 4; bases outside the gene matches: 7. The germline gives CDR1 MRHNA, CDR2 SNTAGT. CDR3 length: 14 residues.

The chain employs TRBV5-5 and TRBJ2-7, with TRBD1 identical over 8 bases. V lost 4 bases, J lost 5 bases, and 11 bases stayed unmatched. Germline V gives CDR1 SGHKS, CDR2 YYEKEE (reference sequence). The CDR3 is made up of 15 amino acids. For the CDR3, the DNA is TGTGCCAGCAGCCCGTGGGACAGGAACGAGGACGAGCAGTACTTC. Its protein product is CASSPWDRNEDEQYF.

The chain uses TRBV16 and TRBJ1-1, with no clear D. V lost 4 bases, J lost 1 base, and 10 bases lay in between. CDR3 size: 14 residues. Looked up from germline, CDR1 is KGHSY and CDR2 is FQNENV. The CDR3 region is CASSPVRSNTEAFF. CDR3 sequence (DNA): TGTGCCAGCAGCCCGGTAAGATCGAACACTGAAGCTTTCTTT.

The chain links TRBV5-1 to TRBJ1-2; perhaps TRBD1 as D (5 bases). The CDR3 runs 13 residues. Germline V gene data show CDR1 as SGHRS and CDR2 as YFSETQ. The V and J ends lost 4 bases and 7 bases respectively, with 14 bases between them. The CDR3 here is CASSPGDFRGYTF. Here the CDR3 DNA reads TGCGCCAGCAGCCCCGGGGACTTCCGTGGCTACACCTTC.

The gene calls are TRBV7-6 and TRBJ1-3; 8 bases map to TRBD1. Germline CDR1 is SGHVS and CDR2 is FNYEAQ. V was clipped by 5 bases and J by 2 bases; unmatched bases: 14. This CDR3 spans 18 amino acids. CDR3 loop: CASSLLQGGNPAGNTIYF. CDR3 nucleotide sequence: TGTGCCAGCAGCCTATTACAGGGGGGTAATCCCGCTGGAAACACCATATATTTT.

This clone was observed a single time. CDR3 protein: CASSFEQGNTNEKLFF. The CDR3 DNA is TGTGCCAGCAGTTTCGAGCAGGGGAATACTAATGAAAAACTGTTTTTT. The chain recombines TRBV28 with TRBJ1-4, with D possibly being TRBD1 (6 bases). V gave up 3 bases and J gave up 2 bases, with 13 bases separating them. The CDR3 runs to 16 residues. The germline gives CDR1 MDHEN, CDR2 SYDVKM.

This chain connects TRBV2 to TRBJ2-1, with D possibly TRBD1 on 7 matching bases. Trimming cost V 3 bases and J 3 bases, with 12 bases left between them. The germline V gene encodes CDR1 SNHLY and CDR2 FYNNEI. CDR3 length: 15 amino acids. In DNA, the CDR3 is TGTGCCAGCAGTGATCAGGGGGGAGGCTACAATGAGCAGTTCTTC. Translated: CASSDQGGGYNEQFF.

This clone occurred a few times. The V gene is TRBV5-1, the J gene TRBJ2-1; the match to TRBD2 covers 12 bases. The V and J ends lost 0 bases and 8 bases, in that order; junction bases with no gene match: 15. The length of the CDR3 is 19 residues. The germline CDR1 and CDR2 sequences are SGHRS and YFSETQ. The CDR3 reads CASSLVFAWTSGVGDEQFF. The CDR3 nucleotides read TGCGCCAGCAGCTTGGTGTTCGCCTGGACTAGCGGGGTTGGGGATGAGCAGTTCTTC.

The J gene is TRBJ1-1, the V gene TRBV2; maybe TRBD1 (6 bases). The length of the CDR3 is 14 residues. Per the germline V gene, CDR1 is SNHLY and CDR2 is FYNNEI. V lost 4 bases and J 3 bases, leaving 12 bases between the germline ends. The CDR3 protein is CASSVTGGDTEAFF. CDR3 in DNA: TGTGCCAGCAGTGTGACAGGTGGGGACACTGAAGCTTTCTTT.